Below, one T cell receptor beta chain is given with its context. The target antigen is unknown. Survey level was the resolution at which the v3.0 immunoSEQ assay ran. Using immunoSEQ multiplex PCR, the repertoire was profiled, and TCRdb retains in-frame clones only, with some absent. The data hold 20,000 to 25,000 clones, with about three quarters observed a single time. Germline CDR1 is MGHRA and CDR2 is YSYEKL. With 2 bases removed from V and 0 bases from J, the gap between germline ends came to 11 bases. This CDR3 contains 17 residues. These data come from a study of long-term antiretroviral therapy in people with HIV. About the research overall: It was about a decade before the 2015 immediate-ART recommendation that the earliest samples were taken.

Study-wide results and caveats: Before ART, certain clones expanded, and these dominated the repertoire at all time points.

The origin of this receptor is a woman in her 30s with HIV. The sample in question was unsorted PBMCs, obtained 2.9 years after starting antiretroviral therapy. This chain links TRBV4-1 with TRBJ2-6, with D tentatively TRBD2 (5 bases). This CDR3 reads CASSQLTGFSGANVLTF. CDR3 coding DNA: TGCGCCAGCAGCCAACTTACGGGGTTCTCTGGGGCCAACGTCCTGACTTTC.